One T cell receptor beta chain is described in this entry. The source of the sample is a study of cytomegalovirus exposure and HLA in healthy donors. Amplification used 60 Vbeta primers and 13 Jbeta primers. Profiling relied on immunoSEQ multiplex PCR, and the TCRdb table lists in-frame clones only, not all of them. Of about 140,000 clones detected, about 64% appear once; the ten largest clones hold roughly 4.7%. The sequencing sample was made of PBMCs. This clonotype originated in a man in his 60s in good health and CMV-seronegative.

In nucleotides, the CDR3 is TGCGCCAGCAGCTTGGAGCTAGCGGGAGATAGTGAGCAGTTCTTC. Translating gives CASSLELAGDSEQFF. V usage is TRBV5-1 and J usage is TRBJ2-1; 10 bases match TRBD2. The CDR3 extends over 15 amino acids. With V trimmed by 0 bases and J by 9 bases, 6 bases remained unmatched. CDR1 is SGHRS, CDR2 YFSETQ, per germline.